This T cell receptor beta chain was recorded in a study of sequential checkpoint blockade in melanoma. The wider study: Randomization was 1:1 between first-line nivolumab→ipilimumab and ipilimumab→nivolumab. Maintenance nivolumab came after either treatment sequence.

Treatment given: randomized to nivolumab then ipilimumab (arm A) or the reverse (arm B). DNA-damaging chemotherapy had not been given to any patient beforehand. From thawed PBMCs, live CD3+CD8+ cells negative for CD19 and CD56 were sorted. Assay used: immunoSEQ multiplex PCR; TCRdb lists only in-frame clones, some missing. The sample has about 40,000 clones; approximately 90% are singletons. V shed 5 bases and J 3 bases; nucleotides not matched to a gene: 7. The length of the CDR3 is 15 residues. Germline V gene sequence: CDR1 LNHNV, CDR2 YYDKDF (reference sequence). The specimen comprised CD8+ T cells sorted from blood (inferred from file names), sampled from a patient given nivolumab and ipilimumab in sequence. The TCR sequence derives from a human donor with melanoma. The J gene is TRBJ1-2, the V gene TRBV15; TRBD1 matches at 9 bases. Written as DNA, the CDR3 is TGTGCCACCAGCGCCCGGGACAGGGACTACTATGGCTACACCTTC. It translates to CATSARDRDYYGYTF.